A single sample gave rise to the 2 T cell receptor beta chains below, sequenced in a study of regulatory T cells in long-lasting Graves disease. iRepertoire HTBI primers and Arm-PCR of CDR3 regions built TCR beta libraries. TCRdb re-called the multiplex PCR reads through MiXCR, storing one row per CDR3 protein. In the table there are roughly 520,000 distinct CDR3 sequences, around 13% of which are singletons. The time point denotes: newly diagnosed GD, antithyroid drugs for less than 3 months. There was RNA extracted from PBMCs, and the TCR library was made from it. This sample also appeared in a second study, on T cells in Graves' hyperthyroidism and ophthalmopathy.

The sample consisted of peripheral blood mononuclear cells (PBMCs), taken at new diagnosis, from a patient treated with antithyroid drugs. All receptors derive from a woman in her twenties or thirties with Graves disease.

At least ten counts were recorded for this clonotype. The V call is TRBV30, the J call TRBJ2-2, with D perhaps matching TRBD2 (6 bases). V gave up 2 bases and J gave up 0 bases, with 10 bases separating them. The length of the CDR3 is 15 residues. The germline CDR1 and CDR2 sequences are GTSNPN and SVGIG (reference sequence). CDR3 loop: CAWSPAGTNTGELFF. In DNA, the CDR3 is TGTGCCTGGAGTCCAGCGGGCACGAACACCGGGGAGCTGTTTTTT.

This clonotype has a count of ten or more. The CDR3 loop reads CASSSFSAGQETQYF. The CDR3 nucleotides read TGTGCCAGCAGTTCCTTTTCGGCGGGTCAAGAGACCCAGTACTTC. J is TRBJ2-5 and V is TRBV12-3 or TRBV12-4; tentatively, D is TRBD2 (5 bases). CDR3 length: 15 amino acids. V lost 4 bases to trimming and J lost 2 bases, with 14 bases between them.